Below, 26 T cell receptor beta chains from the same sample are listed, as sequenced in a study of T cell responses to AZD1222 COVID-19 vaccine. The method was immunoSEQ multiplex PCR; TCRdb's version includes in-frame clones alone and lacks a portion of them. Among 200,000 or so clones listed, 94% were seen once. The input for sequencing was peripheral blood, taken on day 0 of AZD1222 vaccination. Receptors originate from an adult in good health.

This chain uses TRBV6-1 with TRBJ2-1; 8 nucleotides align to TRBD1. J lost 2 bases, V lost 6 bases, and 9 bases had no gene match. Germline CDR1 reads MNHNS; CDR2 reads SASEGT. This CDR3 spans 16 amino acids. DNA for the CDR3: TGTGCCAGCAGCGAACATCAGGGGGCGGCCTACAATGAGCAGTTCTTC. Translated, it gives CASSEHQGAAYNEQFF.

The genes are TRBV19 and TRBJ1-1; 8 bases are shared with TRBD1. The J segment lost 1 base and the V segment lost 6 bases, leaving 4 bases of the junction unmatched. The CDR3 spans 14 residues. Germline V gives CDR1 LNHDA, CDR2 SQIVND (reference sequence). The CDR3 loop is CASSTGGWNTEAFF. DNA of the CDR3: TGTGCCAGTAGCACAGGGGGGTGGAACACTGAAGCTTTCTTT.

This chain joins TRBV2 and TRBJ2-1; 10 bases match TRBD2. After removal of 5 bases from V and 2 bases from J, the junction contained 6 bases not matched to a gene. CDR1 and CDR2 from the germline V gene are SNHLY and FYNNEI. The CDR3 extends over 16 amino acids. The CDR3 region is CASSYLAGEAYNEQFF. CDR3 bases: TGTGCCAGCAGTTACCTAGCGGGAGAAGCCTACAATGAGCAGTTCTTC.

This rearrangement joins TRBV19 to TRBJ1-5; 7 positions agree with TRBD1. Germline trimming cut 3 bases from V and 0 bases from J; bases unmatched to any gene: 8. Germline CDR1 LNHDA, CDR2 SQIVND (reference sequence). The CDR3 spans 17 residues. The CDR3 sequence: CASSMGYRGSSNQPQHF. In DNA form, the CDR3 reads TGTGCCAGTAGTATGGGATACAGGGGTTCTAGCAATCAGCCCCAGCATTTT. The full variable domain, rest sourced from reference TRBV19 and TRBJ1-5, is DGGITQSPKYLFRKEGQNVTLSCEQNLNHDAMYWYRQDPGQGLRLIYYSQIVNDFQKGDIAEGYSVSREKKESFPLTVTSAQKNPTAFYLCASSMGYRGSSNQPQHFGDGTRLSIL.

The chain uses TRBV9 and TRBJ2-3; 10 bases line up with TRBD2. This CDR3 region has 14 residues. Germline-derived CDR1 and CDR2 are SGDLS and YYNGEE. The V segment lost 4 bases and the J segment 4 bases; nucleotides outside the gene matches: 3. As DNA, the CDR3 is TGTGCCAGCAGCCCAGCGGGAGGGGCAGATACGCAGTATTTT. This translates into CASSPAGGADTQYF.

The chain uses TRBV19 and TRBJ1-1; no clear D gene. CDR3 length: 14 amino acids. Looked up from germline, CDR1 is LNHDA and CDR2 is SQIVND (reference sequence). V was pared by 0 bases and J by 3 bases, with 8 bases between. The CDR3 region is CASSIDNRYTEAFF. CDR3 coding DNA: TGTGCCAGTAGTATAGATAACCGATACACTGAAGCTTTCTTT.

The V call is TRBV3-1 (or the pseudogene TRBV3-2), the J call TRBJ2-7; possible D gene TRBD1, 7 bases. CDR3 length: 15 residues. The V end lost 0 bases, the J end lost 5 bases, and 14 bases lay between the germline ends. Looked up from germline, CDR1 is LGHDT and CDR2 is YNNKEL (reference sequence). The CDR3: CASSQDPEGANEQYF. The CDR3 bases are TGTGCCAGCAGCCAAGACCCGGAGGGGGCCAACGAGCAGTACTTC.

The rearrangement joins TRBV19 to TRBJ1-5; D is undetermined. CDR3 length: 14 amino acids. The V gene lost 6 bases and the J gene lost 6 bases, with 15 bases spanning the gap. Germline CDR1 reads LNHDA; CDR2 reads SQIVND (reference sequence). CDR3 amino acids: CASSTRGESQPQHF. The CDR3 coding sequence is TGTGCCAGTAGCACACGTGGGGAGAGTCAGCCCCAGCATTTT.

The chain is built from TRBV28 and TRBJ2-5; D is undetermined. CDR1 and CDR2 from the germline V gene are MDHEN and SYDVKM. CDR3 length: 12 residues. The ends were cut back, 8 bases at V and 4 bases at J, with 11 bases in the middle. The CDR3, as DNA: TGTGCCAGCCAGCGACGGTCAGAGACCCAGTACTTC. This encodes CASQRRSETQYF.

The chain couples TRBV5-1 to TRBJ1-2; tentative D call: TRBD1 (6 bases). The CDR3 length is 21 residues. Per the germline V gene, CDR1 is SGHRS and CDR2 is YFSETQ. Deletions cut 0 bases from V and 8 bases from J, with 35 bases between. The CDR3 DNA reads TGCGCCAGCAGCTTGGATGGACCCCGCGGGGCGGAACAGGGTAGGAGTGGGGGCTACACCTTC. Translating gives CASSLDGPRGAEQGRSGGYTF.

This chain links TRBV6-5 with TRBJ1-2, with 7 nucleotides matching TRBD1. The V gene's germline CDR1 is MNHEY and CDR2 SVGAGI. J lost 2 bases, V lost 4 bases, and 4 bases had no gene match. CDR3 length: 14 residues. CDR3 DNA sequence: TGTGCCAGCAGTTCTCCGGGACAGAACTATGGCTACACCTTC. Amino acid sequence: CASSSPGQNYGYTF.

The chain carries TRBV11-2 and TRBJ2-7; TRBD2 agrees at 7 bases. Germline V CDR1 and CDR2: SGHAT, FQNNGV. The CDR3 contains 16 residues. V lost 0 bases to trimming and J lost 1 base; unmatched junction nucleotides: 6. CDR3 protein: CASSLDRSSGSYEQYF. In nucleotides, the CDR3 is TGTGCCAGCAGCTTAGATCGAAGTAGCGGGTCCTACGAGCAGTACTTC.

This sequence joins TRBV7-2 and TRBJ1-5; D is uncertain. V was trimmed by 5 bases and J by 6 bases, leaving 8 bases between them. The CDR3 spans 12 residues. Per the germline V gene, CDR1 is SGHTA and CDR2 is FQGNSA. CDR3: CASSPRGQPQHF. In nucleotides, the CDR3 is TGTGCCAGCAGCCCCCGGGGTCAGCCCCAGCATTTT. The variable domain in full, completed from reference TRBV7-2 and TRBJ1-5, reads GAGVSQSPSNKVTEKGKDVELRCDPISGHTALYWYRQSLGQGLEFLIYFQGNSAPDKSGLPSDRFSAERTGGSVSTLTIQRTQQEDSAVYLCASSPRGQPQHFGDGTRLSIL.

This chain links TRBV27 with TRBJ1-1; D gene ambiguous. This CDR3 has 15 residues. The germline V and J ends were trimmed by 10 bases and 2 bases, with 20 bases remaining between them. The germline CDR1 and CDR2 sequences are MNHEY and SMNVEV (reference sequence). DNA of the CDR3: TGTGCCACCGCCAGTCTGACGGATAGAAACACTGAAGCTTTCTTT. The encoded protein is CATASLTDRNTEAFF.

This sequence joins TRBV5-1 and TRBJ2-1; 16 nucleotides agree with TRBD2. Germline assignment: CDR1 SGHRS and CDR2 YFSETQ. V trimming: 4 bases; J trimming: 8 bases; junction bases outside the gene matches: 6. The CDR3 covers 16 residues. In DNA, the CDR3 is TGCGCCAGCAGCAAAGGGACTAGCGGGAGGGTACATGAGCAGTTCTTC. It codes for CASSKGTSGRVHEQFF.

The gene calls are TRBV7-2 and TRBJ2-5, with D perhaps being TRBD1 or TRBD2 (5 bases each). CDR1 is SGHTA and CDR2 is FQGNSA in the germline V gene. Trimming stripped 5 bases from V and 5 bases from J, with 12 bases between. The length of the CDR3 is 13 residues. In nucleotides, the CDR3 is TGTGCCAGCAGCCCGGGGCCATGGGAGACCCAGTACTTC. This encodes CASSPGPWETQYF.

The V and J genes are TRBV7-8 and TRBJ2-1; 7 bases agree with TRBD2. This CDR3 comprises 17 residues. After removal of 3 bases from V and 4 bases from J, the junction contained 12 bases not matched to a gene. CDR1 is SGHVS, CDR2 FQNEAQ, per germline. The CDR3 loop is CASSFLLTGGRYNEQFF. The CDR3, as DNA: TGTGCCAGCAGCTTCCTTCTGACGGGAGGAAGGTACAATGAGCAGTTCTTC.

The rearrangement joins TRBV28 to TRBJ2-7; TRBD2 agrees at 7 bases. Germline CDR1 reads MDHEN; CDR2 reads SYDVKM. With 3 bases clipped from V and 0 bases from J, the junction kept 5 bases outside the gene matches. The CDR3 loop spans 15 amino acids. CDR3 loop: CASSLERGFSYEQYF. The CDR3 region has the DNA TGTGCCAGCAGTTTGGAGCGGGGATTCTCCTACGAGCAGTACTTC.

The CDR3 sequence: CASRPSGRMYNEQFF. Here the CDR3 DNA reads TGTGCCAGCAGACCCTCGGGACGTATGTACAATGAGCAGTTCTTC. V and J are TRBV6-5 and TRBJ2-1, with D perhaps TRBD1 or TRBD2 (5 bases each). V was clipped by 6 bases and J by 4 bases, with 16 bases between them. Germline loops: CDR1 MNHEY, CDR2 SVGAGI. This CDR3 spans 15 amino acids.

This chain connects TRBV14 to TRBJ1-3; the D gene is possibly TRBD1 (5 bases). CDR1 and CDR2 (germline): SGHDN, FVKESK. The V gene lost 2 bases and the J gene lost 1 base, with 15 bases spanning the gap. There are 17 residues in the CDR3. CDR3: CASSQHKGLSSGNTIYF. CDR3 bases: TGTGCCAGCAGCCAACATAAGGGGCTAAGTTCTGGAAACACCATATATTTT.

This chain links TRBV10-3 with TRBJ2-2, with 8 bases matching TRBD2. The CDR3 is made up of 16 amino acids. Unmatched junction bases numbered 4, after V lost 0 bases and J lost 4 bases. The germline CDR1 and CDR2 sequences are ENHRY and SYGVKD. The CDR3 DNA reads TGTGCCATCAGTGAGTCTCGAGCGGGAGTCACCGGGGAGCTGTTTTTT. It is translated as CAISESRAGVTGELFF.

The chain carries TRBV10-3 and TRBJ1-3; 9 bases are shared with TRBD1. The length of the CDR3 is 19 residues. J was trimmed by 2 bases and V by 7 bases; bases with no gene match: 18. CDR1 is ENHRY and CDR2 is SYGVKD in the germline V gene. In DNA form, the CDR3 reads TGTGCCATCACCCTCCGGGACAGGGAGCCCTGGGACCCTGGAAACACCATATATTTT. Translation gives CAITLRDREPWDPGNTIYF.

This chain connects TRBV9 to TRBJ2-1, with unresolved D. CDR3 length: 13 residues. CDR1 is SGDLS and CDR2 is YYNGEE in the germline V gene. V gave up 3 bases and J gave up 3 bases, with 7 bases separating them. The CDR3 region is CASSGTDYNEQFF. The CDR3 DNA is TGTGCCAGCAGCGGGACCGACTACAATGAGCAGTTCTTC.

The rearrangement links TRBV4-1 to TRBJ2-5; D unclear. Germline values: CDR1 MGHRA, CDR2 YSYEKL. V was cut by 1 base and J by 5 bases, with 8 bases left in between. The CDR3 has 13 residues. As DNA, the CDR3 is TGCGCCAGCAGCCAAGTCGGGCGCGAGACCCAGTACTTC. Protein sequence: CASSQVGRETQYF.

CDR3 sequence reads: CASSRTGGSYEQYF. The CDR3 nucleotides read TGTGCCAGCAGCCGAACAGGGGGCAGCTACGAGCAGTACTTC. J is TRBJ2-7 and V is TRBV3-1 (or the pseudogene TRBV3-2), with 9 bases identical to TRBD1. Germline-derived CDR1 and CDR2 are LGHDT and YNNKEL (reference sequence). This CDR3 region has 14 residues. V lost 4 bases, J lost 3 bases, and 4 bases stayed unmatched.

This rearrangement joins TRBV25-1 to TRBJ2-7; D is unresolved. The germline gives CDR1 MGHDK, CDR2 SYGVNS. Trimming took off 4 bases at V and 2 bases at J, with 18 bases between the two ends. The CDR3 is made up of 16 amino acids. CDR3 in amino acids: CASSGKELVAPYEQYF. CDR3 in DNA: TGTGCCAGCAGTGGGAAGGAATTAGTTGCTCCCTACGAGCAGTACTTC.